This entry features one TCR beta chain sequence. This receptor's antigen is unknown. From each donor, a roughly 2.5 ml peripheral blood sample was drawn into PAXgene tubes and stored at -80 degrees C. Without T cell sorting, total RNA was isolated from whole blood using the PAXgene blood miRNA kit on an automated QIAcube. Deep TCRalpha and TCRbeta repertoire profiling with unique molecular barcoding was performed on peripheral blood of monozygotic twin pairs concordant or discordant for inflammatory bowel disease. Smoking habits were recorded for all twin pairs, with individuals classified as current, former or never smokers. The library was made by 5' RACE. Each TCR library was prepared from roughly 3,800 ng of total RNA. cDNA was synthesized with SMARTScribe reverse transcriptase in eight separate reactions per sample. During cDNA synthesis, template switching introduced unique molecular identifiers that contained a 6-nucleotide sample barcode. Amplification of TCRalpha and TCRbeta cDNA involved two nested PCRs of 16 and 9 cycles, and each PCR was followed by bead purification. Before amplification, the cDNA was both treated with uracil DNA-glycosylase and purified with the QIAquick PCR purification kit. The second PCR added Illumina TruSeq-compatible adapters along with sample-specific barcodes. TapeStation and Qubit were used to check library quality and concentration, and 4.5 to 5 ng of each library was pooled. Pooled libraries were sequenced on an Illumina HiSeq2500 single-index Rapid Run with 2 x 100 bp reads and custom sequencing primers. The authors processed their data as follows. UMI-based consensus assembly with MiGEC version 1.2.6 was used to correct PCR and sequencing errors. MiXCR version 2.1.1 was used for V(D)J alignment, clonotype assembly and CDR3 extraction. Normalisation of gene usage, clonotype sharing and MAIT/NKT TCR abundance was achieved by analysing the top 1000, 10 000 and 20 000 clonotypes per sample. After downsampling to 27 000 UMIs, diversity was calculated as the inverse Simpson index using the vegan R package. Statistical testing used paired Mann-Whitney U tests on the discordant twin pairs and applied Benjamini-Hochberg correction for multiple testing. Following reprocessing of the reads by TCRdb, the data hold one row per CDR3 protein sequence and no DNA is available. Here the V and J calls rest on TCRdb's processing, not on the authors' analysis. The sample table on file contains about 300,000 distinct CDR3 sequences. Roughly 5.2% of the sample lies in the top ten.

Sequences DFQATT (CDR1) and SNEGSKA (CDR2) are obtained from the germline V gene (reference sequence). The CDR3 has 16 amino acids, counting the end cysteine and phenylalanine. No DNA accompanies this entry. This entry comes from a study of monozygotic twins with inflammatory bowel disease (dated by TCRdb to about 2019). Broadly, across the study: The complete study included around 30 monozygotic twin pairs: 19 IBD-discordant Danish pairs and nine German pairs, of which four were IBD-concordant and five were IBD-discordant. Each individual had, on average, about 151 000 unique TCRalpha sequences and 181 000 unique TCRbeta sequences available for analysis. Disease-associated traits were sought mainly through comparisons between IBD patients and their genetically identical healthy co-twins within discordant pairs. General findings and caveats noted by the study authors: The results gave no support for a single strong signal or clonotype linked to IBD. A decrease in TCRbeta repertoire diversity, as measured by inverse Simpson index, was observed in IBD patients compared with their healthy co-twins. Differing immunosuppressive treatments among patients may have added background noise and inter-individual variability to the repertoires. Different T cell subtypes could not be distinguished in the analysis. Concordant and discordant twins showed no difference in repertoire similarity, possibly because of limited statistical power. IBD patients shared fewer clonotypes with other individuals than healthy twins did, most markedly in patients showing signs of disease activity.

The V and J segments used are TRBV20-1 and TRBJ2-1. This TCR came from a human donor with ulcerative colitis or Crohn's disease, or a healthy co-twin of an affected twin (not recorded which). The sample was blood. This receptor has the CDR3 CSARDLVQPKNNEQFF.